The T cell receptor beta chain under discussion was sequenced for a study of blood T cells in healthy people across ages (dated by TCRdb to between 2015 and 2016). Looking at the study overall: In model experiments, template switching captured roughly one uniquely barcoded TCR beta cDNA molecule for every two T cells. The donors were divided into four age groups: young (average approximately 17 years), middle-aged (about 40), aged (about 60) and long-lived (nearly 85). To track age-related changes in TCR beta repertoire diversity, the study relied on deep sequencing normalized with unique cDNA molecular identifiers. The study analyzed two additional independent replicas of 1 million unique cDNA reads from the same blood draw for two donors, one aged 18 to 29 and one aged 80 or older. To avoid experimental bias, donors of different ages were distributed randomly across sequencing lanes. What the authors observed across the whole study: Conclusive comparison of naive and antigen-experienced compartments was prevented by the profiling of bulk unsorted PBMCs. The long-lived group showed more naive CD4+ T cells, fewer expanded clones and increased TCR diversity than the aged group, suggesting age selection. As age increased, observed TCR beta diversity per million T cells dropped in a roughly linear way, and a significant reduction was already evident by age about 40. Estimates of total diversity from one million sequenced T cells were regarded as lower bounds and underestimates. The CMV infection status of donors was not known, potentially confounding age-related changes in expanded clonotypes. The percentage of naive T cells measured by flow cytometry correlated strongly with observed TCR beta diversity.

To prepare the library, 5' RACE was applied. These reads were obtained on an Illumina HiSeq 2500. A second PCR of about 6 to 11 cycles was performed with a sample-barcoded 5' primer and a J-beta primer mix. A unique molecular identifier was introduced onto each TCR beta cDNA molecule by a template-switch 5' adaptor carrying 12 random nucleotides. Each sample yielded at least 3 million CDR3-containing paired-end reads. First-strand cDNA was synthesized from all RNA with the Mint cDNA synthesis kit, primed by a TRBC-specific oligonucleotide. Following uracil-DNA glycosylase treatment, a first 18-cycle PCR with universal primers M1SS and BC2_uni_R was performed on all cDNA. The study's processing was this. For normalization, 1 million high-quality reads were randomly selected from each sample, with every read carrying a distinct molecular identifier. Instead of being binned into consensus sequences, reads with shared molecular identifiers were discarded. MiTCR, with a Q25 quality threshold and the strictest error-elimination algorithm, was used for CDR3 identification, clonotype clustering and error correction. A nonparametric unseen species model using Euler transformation provided a lower-bound estimate of total TCR beta diversity. Using fastp at Q25 and MiXCR, TCRdb reprocessed the public reads and kept productive beta chains. Rows with one shared CDR3 protein collapse into an entry with the most common genes and DNA. The V and J calls, along with clone size, are taken from TCRdb and not from the paper's own processing. The sample profile shows some 860,000 distinct CDR3 sequences; 45% to 70% of them were found once. The top ten hold about a quarter of the sample.

The germline V gene encodes CDR1 SEHNR and CDR2 FQNEAQ (reference sequence). The CDR3 measures 15 amino acids from cysteine to phenylalanine. Only the CDR3 DNA stays, 45 bases, in frame from base 1. V is pruned by 5 bases and J by 3 bases, leaving 9 bases of the junction without a gene match. As to this clonotype: The antigen this receptor binds is unknown. Base-call qualities are not available, and no considerably larger clone is one nucleotide away.

The donors were roughly 39 Caucasian individuals from Russia, aged about 6 to 95 years, who were systemically healthy. Roughly 9 milliliters of peripheral blood were drawn from each donor into EDTA-treated Vacutainer tubes. Ficoll-Paque density-gradient centrifugation was used to isolate PBMCs, with at least 6.5 million per sample. Total RNA was extracted from PBMCs with Trizol reagent, with at least 5 micrograms obtained per sample. Naive CD45RAhigh/CD27high T cell percentages were measured by flow cytometry on a PBMC aliquot from every donor. The sequence was collected from a middle-aged man in good health. Specimen: blood. The rearranged chain carries TRBV7-9 and TRBJ2-7; TRBD2 agrees with 8 junctional bases. The CDR3 region: CASSPRLAGIYEQYF. Read as DNA, the sequence is TGTGCCAGCAGCCCCCGGTTAGCGGGGATCTACGAGCAGTACTTC.